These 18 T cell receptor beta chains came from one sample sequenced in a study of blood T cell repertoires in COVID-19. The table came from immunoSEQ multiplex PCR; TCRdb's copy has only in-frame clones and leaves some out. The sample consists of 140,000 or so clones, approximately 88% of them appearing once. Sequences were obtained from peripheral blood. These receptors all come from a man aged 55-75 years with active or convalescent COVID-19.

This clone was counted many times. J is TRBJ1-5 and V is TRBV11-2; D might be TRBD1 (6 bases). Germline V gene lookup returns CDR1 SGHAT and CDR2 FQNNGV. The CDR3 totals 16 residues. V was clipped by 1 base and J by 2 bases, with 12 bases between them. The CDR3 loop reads CASSLGDSGGNQPQHF. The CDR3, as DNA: TGTGCCAGCAGCTTAGGAGATTCAGGGGGCAATCAGCCCCAGCATTTT.

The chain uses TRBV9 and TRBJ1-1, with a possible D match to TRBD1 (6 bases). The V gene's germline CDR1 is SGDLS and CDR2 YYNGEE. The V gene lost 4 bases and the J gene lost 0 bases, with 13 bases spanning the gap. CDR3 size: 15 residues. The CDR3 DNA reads TGTGCCAGCAGCCGAGGGCAGGGGCTGAACACTGAAGCTTTCTTT. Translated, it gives CASSRGQGLNTEAFF.

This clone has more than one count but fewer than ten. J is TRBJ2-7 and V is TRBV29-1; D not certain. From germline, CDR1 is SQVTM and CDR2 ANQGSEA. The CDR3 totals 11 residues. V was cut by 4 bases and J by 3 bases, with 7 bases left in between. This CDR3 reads CSVVADYEQYF. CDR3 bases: TGCAGCGTTGTGGCAGACTACGAGCAGTACTTC.

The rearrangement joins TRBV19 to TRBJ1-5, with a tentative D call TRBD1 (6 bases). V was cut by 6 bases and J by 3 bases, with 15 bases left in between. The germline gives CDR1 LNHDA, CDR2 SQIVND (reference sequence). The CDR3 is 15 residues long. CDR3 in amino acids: CASRLQGPTNQPQHF. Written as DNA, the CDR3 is TGTGCCAGTAGACTACAGGGTCCTACCAATCAGCCCCAGCATTTT.

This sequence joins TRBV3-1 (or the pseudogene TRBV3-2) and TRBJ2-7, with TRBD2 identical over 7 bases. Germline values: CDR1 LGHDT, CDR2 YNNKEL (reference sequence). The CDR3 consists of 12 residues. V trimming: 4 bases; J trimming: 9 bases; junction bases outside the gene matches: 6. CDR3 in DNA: TGTGCCAGCAGCCCGGCTAGCGGCGGGCAGTACTTC. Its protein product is CASSPASGGQYF.

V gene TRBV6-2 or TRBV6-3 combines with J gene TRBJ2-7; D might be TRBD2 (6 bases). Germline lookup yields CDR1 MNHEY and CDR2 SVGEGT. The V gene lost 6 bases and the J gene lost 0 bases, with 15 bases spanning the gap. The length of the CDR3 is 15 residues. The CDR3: CASSSPGLTSYEQYF. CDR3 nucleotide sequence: TGTGCCAGCAGCTCTCCGGGACTGACCTCCTACGAGCAGTACTTC.

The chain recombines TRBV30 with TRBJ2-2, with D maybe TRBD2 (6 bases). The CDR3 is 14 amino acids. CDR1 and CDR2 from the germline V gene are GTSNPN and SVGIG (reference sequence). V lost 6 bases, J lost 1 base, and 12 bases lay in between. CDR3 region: CACRGSMNTGELFF. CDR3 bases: TGTGCCTGTCGGGGGTCCATGAACACCGGGGAGCTGTTTTTT.

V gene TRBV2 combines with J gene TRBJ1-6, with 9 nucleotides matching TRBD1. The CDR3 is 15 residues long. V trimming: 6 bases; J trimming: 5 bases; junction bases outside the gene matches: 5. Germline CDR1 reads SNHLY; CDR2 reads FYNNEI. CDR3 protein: CASRDRDRDNSPLHF. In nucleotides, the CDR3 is TGTGCCAGCAGGGACCGGGACAGGGATAATTCACCCCTCCACTTT.

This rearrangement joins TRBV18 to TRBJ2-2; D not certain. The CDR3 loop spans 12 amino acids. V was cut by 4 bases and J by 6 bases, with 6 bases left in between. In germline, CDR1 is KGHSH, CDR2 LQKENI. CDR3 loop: CASSHNAGELFF. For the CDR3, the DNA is TGTGCCAGCTCACATAATGCCGGGGAGCTGTTTTTT.

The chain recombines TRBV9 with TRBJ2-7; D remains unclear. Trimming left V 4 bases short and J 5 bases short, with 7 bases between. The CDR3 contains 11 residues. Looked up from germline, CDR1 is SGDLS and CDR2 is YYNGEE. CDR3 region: CASSNNDEQYF. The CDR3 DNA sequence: TGTGCCAGCAGCAACAACGACGAGCAGTACTTC.

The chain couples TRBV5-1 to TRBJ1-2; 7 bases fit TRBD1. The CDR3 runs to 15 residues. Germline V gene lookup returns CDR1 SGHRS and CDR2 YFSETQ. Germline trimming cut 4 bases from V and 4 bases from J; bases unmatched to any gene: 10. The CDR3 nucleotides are TGCGCCAGCAGCCCGGGACAGCCAGGTTTCTATGGCTACACCTTC. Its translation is CASSPGQPGFYGYTF.

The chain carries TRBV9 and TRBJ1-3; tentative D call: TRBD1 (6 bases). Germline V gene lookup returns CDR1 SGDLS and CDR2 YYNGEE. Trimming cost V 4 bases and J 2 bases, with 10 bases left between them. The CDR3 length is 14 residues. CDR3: CASSPGDTGNTIYF. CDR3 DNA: TGTGCCAGCAGCCCAGGGGATACTGGAAACACCATATATTTT. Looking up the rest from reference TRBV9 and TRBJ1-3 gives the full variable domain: DSGVTQTPKHLITATGQRVTLRCSPRSGDLSVYWYQQSLDQGLQFLIQYYNGEERAKGNILERFSAQQFPDLHSELNLSSLELGDSALYFCASSPGDTGNTIYFGEGSWLTVV.

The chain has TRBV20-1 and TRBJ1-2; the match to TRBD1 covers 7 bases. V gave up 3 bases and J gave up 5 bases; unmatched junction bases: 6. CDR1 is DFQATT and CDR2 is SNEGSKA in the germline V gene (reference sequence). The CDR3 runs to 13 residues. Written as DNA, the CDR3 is TGCAGTGCTAGTTTTCAGACAGGGTATGGCTACACCTTC. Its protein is CSASFQTGYGYTF.

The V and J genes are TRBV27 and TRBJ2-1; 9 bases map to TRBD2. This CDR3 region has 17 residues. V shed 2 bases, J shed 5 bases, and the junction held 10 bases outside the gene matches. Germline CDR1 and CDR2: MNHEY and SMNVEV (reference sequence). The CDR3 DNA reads TGTGCCAGCAGTTTAACCGTTTTATTAGCGGGGGACAATGAGCAGTTCTTC. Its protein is CASSLTVLLAGDNEQFF.

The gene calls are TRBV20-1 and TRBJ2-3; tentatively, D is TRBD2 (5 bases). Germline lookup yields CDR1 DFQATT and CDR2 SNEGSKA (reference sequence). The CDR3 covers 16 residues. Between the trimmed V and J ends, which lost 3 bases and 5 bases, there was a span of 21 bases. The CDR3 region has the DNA TGCAGTGCTAGTATTGCTGCGGTAGCGCCGAAAGATACGCAGTATTTT. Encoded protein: CSASIAAVAPKDTQYF.

The CDR3 loop is CASSYGTGTGKNTGELFF. The CDR3, as DNA: TGTGCCAGCAGCTACGGAACCGGGACAGGGAAGAACACCGGGGAGCTGTTTTTT. V is TRBV7-9 and J is TRBJ2-2; 9 bases are a match to TRBD1. Germline V gene data show CDR1 as SEHNR and CDR2 as FQNEAQ (reference sequence). V shed 4 bases and J 1 base; nucleotides not matched to a gene: 10. The CDR3 is 18 amino acids.

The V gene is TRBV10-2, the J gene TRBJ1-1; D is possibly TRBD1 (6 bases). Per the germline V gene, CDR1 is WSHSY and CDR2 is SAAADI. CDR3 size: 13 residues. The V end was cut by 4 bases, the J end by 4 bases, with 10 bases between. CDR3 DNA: TGCGCCAGCAGTGCAGGGGTGAGCACTGAAGCTTTCTTT. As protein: CASSAGVSTEAFF.

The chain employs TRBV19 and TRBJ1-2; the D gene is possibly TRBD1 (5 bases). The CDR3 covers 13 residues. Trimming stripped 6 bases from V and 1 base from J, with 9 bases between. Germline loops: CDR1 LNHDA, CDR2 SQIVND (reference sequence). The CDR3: CASRPQGNYGYTF. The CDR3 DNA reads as TGTGCCAGTAGGCCCCAGGGTAACTATGGCTACACCTTC.